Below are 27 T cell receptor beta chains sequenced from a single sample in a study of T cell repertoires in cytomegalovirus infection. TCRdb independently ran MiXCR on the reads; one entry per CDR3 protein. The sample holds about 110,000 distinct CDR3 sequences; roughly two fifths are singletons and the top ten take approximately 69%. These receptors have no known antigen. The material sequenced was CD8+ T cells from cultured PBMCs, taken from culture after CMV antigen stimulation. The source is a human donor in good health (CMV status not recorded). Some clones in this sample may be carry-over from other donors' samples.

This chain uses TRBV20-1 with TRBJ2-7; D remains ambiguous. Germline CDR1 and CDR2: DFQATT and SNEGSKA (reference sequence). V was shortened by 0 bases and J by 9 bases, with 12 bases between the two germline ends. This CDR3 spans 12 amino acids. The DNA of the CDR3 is TGCAGTGCTAGAGATAATCCCGTTGGGCAGTACTTC. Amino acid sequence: CSARDNPVGQYF.

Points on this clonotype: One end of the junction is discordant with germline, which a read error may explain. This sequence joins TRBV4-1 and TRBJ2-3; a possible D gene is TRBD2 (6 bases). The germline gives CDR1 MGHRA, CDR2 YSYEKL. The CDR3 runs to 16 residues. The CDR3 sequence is CASSQDRAGSTDTQYF. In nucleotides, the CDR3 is TGTGCCAGCAGCCAAGATCGGGCGGGGAGCACAGATACGCAGTATTTT.

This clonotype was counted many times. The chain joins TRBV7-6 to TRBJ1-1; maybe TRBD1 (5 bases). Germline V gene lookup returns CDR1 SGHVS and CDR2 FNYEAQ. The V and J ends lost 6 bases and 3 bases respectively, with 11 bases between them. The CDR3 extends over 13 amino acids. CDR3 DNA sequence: TGTGCCAGCAGTCCCGCCAGGGACACTGAAGCTTTCTTT. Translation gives CASSPARDTEAFF.

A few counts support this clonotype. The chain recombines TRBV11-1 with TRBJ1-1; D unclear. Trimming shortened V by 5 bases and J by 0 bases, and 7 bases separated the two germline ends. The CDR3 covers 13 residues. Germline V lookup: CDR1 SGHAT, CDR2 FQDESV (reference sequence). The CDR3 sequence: CASSPNMNTEAFF. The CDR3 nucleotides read TGTGCCAGCAGCCCGAATATGAACACTGAAGCTTTCTTT.

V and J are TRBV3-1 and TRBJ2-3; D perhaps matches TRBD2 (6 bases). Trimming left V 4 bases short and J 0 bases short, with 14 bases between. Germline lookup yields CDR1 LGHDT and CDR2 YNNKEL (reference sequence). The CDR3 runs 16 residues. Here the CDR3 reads CASSPERATSTDTQYF. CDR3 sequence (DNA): TGTGCCAGCAGCCCCGAGCGGGCAACTAGCACAGATACGCAGTATTTT.

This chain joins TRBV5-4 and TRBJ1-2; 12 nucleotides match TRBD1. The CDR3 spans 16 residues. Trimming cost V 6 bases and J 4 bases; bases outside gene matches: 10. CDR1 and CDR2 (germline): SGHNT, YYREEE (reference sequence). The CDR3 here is CASTSGTGGRGYGYTF. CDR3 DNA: TGTGCCAGCACCTCCGGGACAGGGGGCCGAGGCTATGGCTACACCTTC. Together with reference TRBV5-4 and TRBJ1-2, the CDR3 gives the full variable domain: ETGVTQSPTHLIKTRGQQVTLRCSSQSGHNTVSWYQQALGQGPQFIFQYYREEENGRGNFPPRFSGLQFPNYSSELNVNALELDDSALYLCASTSGTGGRGYGYTFGSGTRLTVV.

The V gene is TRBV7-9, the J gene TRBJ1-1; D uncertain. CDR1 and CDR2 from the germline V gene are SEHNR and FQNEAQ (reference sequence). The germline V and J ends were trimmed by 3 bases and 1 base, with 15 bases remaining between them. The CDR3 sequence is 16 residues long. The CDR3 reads CASSFHDTEGNTEAFF. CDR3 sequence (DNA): TGTGCCAGCAGCTTCCATGACACCGAGGGGAACACTGAAGCTTTCTTT. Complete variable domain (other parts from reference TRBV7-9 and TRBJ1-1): DTGVSQNPRHKITKRGQNVTFRCDPISEHNRLYWYRQTLGQGPEFLTYFQNEAQLEKSRLLSDRFSAERPKGSFSTLEIQRTEQGDSAMYLCASSFHDTEGNTEAFFGQGTRLTVV.

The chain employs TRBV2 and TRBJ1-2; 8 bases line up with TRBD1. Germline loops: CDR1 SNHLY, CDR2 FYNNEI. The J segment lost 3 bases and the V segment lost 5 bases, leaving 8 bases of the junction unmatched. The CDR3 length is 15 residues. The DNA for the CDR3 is TGTGCCAGCAGTTTCGGACAGGGAACCTACTATGGCTACACCTTC. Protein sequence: CASSFGQGTYYGYTF.

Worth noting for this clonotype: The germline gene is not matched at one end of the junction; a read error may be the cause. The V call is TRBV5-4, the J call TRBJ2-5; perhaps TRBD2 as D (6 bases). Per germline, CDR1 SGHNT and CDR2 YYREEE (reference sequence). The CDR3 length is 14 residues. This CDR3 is CASSSVAVGETQYF. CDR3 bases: TGTGCCAGTAGCTCAGTAGCGGTTGGAGAGACCCAGTACTTC.

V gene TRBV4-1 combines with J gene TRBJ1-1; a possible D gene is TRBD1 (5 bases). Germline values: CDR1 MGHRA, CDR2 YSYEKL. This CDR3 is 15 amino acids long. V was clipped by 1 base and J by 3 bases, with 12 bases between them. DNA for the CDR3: TGCGCCAGCAGCCAAGTTCAAGGGGTGGACACTGAAGCTTTCTTT. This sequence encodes CASSQVQGVDTEAFF.

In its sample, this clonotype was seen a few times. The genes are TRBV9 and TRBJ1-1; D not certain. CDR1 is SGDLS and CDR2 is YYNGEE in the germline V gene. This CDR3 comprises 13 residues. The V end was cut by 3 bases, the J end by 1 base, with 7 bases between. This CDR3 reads CASSEYKNTEAFF. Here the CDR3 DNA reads TGTGCCAGCAGCGAGTACAAGAACACTGAAGCTTTCTTT.

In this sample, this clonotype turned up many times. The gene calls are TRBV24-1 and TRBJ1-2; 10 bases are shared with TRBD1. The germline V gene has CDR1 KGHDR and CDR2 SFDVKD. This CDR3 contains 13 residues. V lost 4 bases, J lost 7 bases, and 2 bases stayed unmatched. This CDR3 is CATSEGQGTGYTF. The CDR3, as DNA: TGTGCCACCAGTGAGGGACAGGGGACTGGCTACACCTTC.

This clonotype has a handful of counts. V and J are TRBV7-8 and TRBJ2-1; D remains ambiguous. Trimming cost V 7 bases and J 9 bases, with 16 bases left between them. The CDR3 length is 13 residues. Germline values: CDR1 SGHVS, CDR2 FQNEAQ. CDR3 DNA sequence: TGTGCCAGCACCCCGTGGGTGTCCGGTGAGCAGTTCTTC. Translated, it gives CASTPWVSGEQFF.

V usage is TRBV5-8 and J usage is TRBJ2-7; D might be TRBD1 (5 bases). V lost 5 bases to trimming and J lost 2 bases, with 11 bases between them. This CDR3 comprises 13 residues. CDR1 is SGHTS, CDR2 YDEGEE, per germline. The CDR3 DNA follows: TGTGCCAGCAGACCCTCGACAGCCTACGAGCAGTACTTC. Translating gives CASRPSTAYEQYF. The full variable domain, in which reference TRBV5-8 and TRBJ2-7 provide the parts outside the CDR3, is EAGVTQSPTHLIKTRGQQATLRCSPISGHTSVYWYQQALGLGLQFLLWYDEGEERNRGNFPPRFSGRQFPNYSSELNVNALELEDSALYLCASRPSTAYEQYFGPGTRLTVT.

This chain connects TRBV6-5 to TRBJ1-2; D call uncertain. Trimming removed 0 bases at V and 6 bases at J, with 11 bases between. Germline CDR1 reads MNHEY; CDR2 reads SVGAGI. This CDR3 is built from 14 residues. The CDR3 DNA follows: TGTGCCAGCAGTTACTCGCCGACCGGGGATGGCTACACCTTC. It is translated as CASSYSPTGDGYTF.

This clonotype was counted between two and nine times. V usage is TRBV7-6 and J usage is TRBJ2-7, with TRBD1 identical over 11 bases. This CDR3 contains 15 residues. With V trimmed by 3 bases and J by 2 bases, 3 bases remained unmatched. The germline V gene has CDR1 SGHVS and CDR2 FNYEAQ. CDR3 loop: CASSFGTGGTYEQYF. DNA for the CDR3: TGTGCCAGCAGCTTCGGGACAGGGGGGACCTACGAGCAGTACTTC.

CDR3 loop: CASLPGRPVGHYGYTF. CDR3 bases: TGTGCCAGCCTCCCGGGGCGCCCGGTTGGACACTATGGCTACACCTTC. The chain carries TRBV19 and TRBJ1-2, with TRBD1 as a possible D gene (5 bases). Germline CDR1 LNHDA, CDR2 SQIVND (reference sequence). This CDR3 is built from 16 residues. V dropped 9 bases and J dropped 3 bases, with 23 bases sitting between them.

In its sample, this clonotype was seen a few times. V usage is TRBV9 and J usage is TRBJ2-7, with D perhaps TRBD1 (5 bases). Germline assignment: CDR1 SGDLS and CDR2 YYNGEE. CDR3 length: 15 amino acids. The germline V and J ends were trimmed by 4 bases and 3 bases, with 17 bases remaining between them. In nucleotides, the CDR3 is TGTGCCAGCAGCCAGGGAACTGGTTTCATCTACGAGCAGTACTTC. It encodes CASSQGTGFIYEQYF.

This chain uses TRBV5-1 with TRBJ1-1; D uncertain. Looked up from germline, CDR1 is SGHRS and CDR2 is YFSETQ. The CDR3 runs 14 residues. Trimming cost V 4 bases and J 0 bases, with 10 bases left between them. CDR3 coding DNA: TGCGCCAGCAGCCTAGAACCCATGAACACTGAAGCTTTCTTT. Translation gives CASSLEPMNTEAFF.

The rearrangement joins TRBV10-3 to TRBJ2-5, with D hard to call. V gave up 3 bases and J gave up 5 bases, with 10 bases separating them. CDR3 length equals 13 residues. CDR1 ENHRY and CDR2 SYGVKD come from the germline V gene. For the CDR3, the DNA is TGTGCCATCAGTGAAAGAGCTCAGGAGACCCAGTACTTC. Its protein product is CAISERAQETQYF.

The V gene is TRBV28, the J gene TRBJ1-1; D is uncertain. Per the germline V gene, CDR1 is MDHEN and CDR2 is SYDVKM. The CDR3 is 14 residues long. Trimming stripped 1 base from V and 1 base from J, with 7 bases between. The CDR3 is CASSLSATNTEAFF. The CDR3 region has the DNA TGTGCCAGCAGTTTATCTGCAACGAACACTGAAGCTTTCTTT. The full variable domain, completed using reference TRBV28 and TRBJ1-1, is DVKVTQSSRYLVKRTGEKVFLECVQDMDHENMFWYRQDPGLGLRLIYFSYDVKMKEKGDIPEGYSVSREKKERFSLILESASTNQTSMYLCASSLSATNTEAFFGQGTRLTVV.

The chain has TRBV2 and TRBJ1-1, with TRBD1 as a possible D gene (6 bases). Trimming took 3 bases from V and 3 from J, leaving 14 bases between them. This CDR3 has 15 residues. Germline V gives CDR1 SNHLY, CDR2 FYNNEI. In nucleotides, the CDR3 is TGTGCCAGCAGTGATTACAGGGTATTGGACACTGAAGCTTTCTTT. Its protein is CASSDYRVLDTEAFF.

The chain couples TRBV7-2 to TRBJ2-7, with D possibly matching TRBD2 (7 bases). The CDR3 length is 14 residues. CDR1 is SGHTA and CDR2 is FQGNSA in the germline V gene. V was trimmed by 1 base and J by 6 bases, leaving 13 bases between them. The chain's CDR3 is CASSLVEGGREQYF. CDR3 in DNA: TGTGCCAGCAGCTTAGTAGAGGGGGGGCGCGAGCAGTACTTC.

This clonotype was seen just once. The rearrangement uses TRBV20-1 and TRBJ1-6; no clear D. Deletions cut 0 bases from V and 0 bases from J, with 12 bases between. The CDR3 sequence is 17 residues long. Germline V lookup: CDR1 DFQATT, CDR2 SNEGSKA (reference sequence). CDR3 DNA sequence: TGCAGTGCTAGAGATCGGCATTCCAACTCCTATAATTCACCCCTCCACTTT. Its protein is CSARDRHSNSYNSPLHF.

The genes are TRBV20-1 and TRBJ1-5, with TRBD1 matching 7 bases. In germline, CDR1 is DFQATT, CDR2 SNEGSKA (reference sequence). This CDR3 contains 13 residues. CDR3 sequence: CSSAGTENQPQHF. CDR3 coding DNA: TGCAGCTCAGCCGGGACAGAAAATCAGCCCCAGCATTTT.

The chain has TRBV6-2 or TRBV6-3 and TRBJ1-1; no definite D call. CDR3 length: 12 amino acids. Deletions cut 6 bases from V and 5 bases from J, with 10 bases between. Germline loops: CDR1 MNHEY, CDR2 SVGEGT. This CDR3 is CASSPEGTEAFF. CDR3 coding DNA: TGTGCCAGCAGCCCTGAGGGTACTGAAGCTTTCTTT.

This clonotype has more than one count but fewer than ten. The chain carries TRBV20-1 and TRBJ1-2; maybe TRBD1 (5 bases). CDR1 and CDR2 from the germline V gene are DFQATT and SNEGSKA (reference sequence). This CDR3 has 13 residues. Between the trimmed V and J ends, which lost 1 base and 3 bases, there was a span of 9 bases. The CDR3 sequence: CSARGGHYYGYTF. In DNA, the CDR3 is TGCAGTGCTAGAGGCGGACACTACTATGGCTACACCTTC.